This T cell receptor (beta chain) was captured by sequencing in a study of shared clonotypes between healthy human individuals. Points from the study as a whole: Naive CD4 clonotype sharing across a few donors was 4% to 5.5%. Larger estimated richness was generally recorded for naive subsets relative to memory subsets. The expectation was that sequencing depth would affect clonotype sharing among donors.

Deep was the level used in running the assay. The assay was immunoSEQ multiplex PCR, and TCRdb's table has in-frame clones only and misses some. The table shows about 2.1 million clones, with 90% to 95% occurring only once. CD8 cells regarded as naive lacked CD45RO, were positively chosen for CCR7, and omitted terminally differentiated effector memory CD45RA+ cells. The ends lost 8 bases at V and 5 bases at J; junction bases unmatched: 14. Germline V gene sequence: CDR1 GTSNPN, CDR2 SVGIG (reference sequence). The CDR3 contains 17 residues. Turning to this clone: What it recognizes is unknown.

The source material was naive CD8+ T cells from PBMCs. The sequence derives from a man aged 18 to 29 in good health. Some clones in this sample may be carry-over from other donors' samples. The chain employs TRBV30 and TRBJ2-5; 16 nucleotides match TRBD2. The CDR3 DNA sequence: TGTGCCGCTTACGGGGGACTAGCGGGAGGGCCGTGGGAGACCCAGTACTTC. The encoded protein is CAAYGGLAGGPWETQYF.